This TCR beta chain came from a study of blood T cell repertoires in COVID-19. Study in general: Italy, Spain and the United States were the sources of the convalescent and acute COVID-19 samples. Sample material is recorded as cDNA or gDNA derived from T cells, B-cell-depleted T cells, or PBMCs.

This clone appeared a few times. The trim removed 3 bases at V and 0 bases at J, leaving 4 bases unmatched. The CDR3 length is 18 residues. Germline V gene sequence: CDR1 MNHEY, CDR2 SMNVEV (reference sequence). Authors' processing steps: Estimation of nucleated cell counts was performed using reference gene primer amplification. Generated by immunoSEQ multiplex PCR, the TCRdb table keeps only in-frame clones and is missing some. Clone size and V and J calls were adopted from that table, with D and trimming inferred from the DNA. Here the sample spans hundreds of thousands of clones, approximately 86% being singletons.

Sequencing was done on a sample of peripheral blood. This chain uses TRBV27 with TRBJ1-6, with 11 bases aligning to TRBD1. This sequence was found in a woman aged 25 to 39 with COVID-19, enrolled during active disease. The CDR3 is CASSFRDRGSSYNSPLHF. The CDR3 nucleotides are TGTGCCAGCAGTTTCCGGGACAGGGGGAGCTCCTATAATTCACCCCTCCACTTT.